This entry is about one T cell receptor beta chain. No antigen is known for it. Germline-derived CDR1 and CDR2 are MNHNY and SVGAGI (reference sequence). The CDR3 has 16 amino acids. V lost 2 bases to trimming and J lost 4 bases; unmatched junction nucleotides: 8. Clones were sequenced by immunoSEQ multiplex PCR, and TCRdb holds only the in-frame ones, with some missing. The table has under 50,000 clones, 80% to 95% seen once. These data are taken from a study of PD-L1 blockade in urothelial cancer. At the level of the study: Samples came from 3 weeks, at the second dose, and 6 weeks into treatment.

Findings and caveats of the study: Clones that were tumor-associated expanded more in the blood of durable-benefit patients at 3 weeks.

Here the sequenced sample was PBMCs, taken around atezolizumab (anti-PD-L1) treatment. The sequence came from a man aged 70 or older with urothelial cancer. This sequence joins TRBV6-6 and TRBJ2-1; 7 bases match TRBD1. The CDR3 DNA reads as TGTGCCAGCAGTTACGAGGGACAGCTAAAATACAATGAGCAGTTCTTC. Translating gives CASSYEGQLKYNEQFF.